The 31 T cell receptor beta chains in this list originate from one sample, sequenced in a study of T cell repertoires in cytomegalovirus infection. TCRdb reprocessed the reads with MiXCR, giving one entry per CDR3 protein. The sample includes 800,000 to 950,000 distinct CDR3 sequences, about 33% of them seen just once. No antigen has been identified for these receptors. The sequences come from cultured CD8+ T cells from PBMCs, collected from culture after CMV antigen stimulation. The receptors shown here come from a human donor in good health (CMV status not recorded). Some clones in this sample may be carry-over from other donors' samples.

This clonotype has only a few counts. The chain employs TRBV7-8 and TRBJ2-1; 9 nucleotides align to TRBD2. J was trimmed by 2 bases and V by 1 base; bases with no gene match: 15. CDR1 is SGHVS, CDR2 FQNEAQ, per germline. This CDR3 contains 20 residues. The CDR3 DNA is TGTGCCAGCAGCTTAGTATACGGAGCGGGAGGTCTCAAGGCCTACAATGAGCAGTTCTTC. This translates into CASSLVYGAGGLKAYNEQFF.

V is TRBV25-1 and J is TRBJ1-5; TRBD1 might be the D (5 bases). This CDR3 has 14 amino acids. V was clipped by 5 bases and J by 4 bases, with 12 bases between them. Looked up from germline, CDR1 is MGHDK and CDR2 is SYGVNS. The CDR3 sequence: CASSSGARNQPQHF. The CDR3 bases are TGTGCCAGCAGTTCCGGGGCCAGGAATCAGCCCCAGCATTTT. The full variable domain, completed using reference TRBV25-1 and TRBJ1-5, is EADIYQTPRYLVIGTGKKITLECSQTMGHDKMYWYQQDPGMELHLIHYSYGVNSTEKGDLSSESTVSRIRTEHFPLTLESARPSHTSQYLCASSSGARNQPQHFGDGTRLSIL.

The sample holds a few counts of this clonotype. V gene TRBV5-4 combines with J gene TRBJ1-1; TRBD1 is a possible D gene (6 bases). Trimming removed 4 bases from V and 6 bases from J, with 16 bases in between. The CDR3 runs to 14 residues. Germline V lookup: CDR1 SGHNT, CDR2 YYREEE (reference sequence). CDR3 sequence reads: CASSISNRDSEAFF. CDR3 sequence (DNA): TGTGCCAGCAGCATATCCAACAGGGACTCTGAAGCTTTCTTT.

CDR3 DNA: TGTGCCAGCGGACGACGGCTTTACAATGAGCAGTTCTTC. Its translation is CASGRRLYNEQFF. The chain employs TRBV7-6 and TRBJ2-1; D is undetermined. CDR1 is SGHVS, CDR2 FNYEAQ, per germline. The CDR3 has 13 residues. The V end was cut by 8 bases, the J end by 4 bases, with 12 bases between.

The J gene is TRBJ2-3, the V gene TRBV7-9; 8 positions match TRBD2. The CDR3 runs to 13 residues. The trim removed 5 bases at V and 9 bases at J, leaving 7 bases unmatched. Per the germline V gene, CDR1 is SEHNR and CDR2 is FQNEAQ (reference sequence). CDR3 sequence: CASSTPGLGTQYF. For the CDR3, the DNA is TGTGCCAGCAGCACGCCGGGACTAGGCACGCAGTATTTT.

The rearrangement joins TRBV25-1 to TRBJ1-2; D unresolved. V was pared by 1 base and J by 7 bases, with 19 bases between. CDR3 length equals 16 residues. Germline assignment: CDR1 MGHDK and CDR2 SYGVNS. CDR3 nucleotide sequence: TGTGCCAGCAGTGAATTTGGTTTTTCCGGGATGGGTGGCTACACCTTC. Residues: CASSEFGFSGMGGYTF.

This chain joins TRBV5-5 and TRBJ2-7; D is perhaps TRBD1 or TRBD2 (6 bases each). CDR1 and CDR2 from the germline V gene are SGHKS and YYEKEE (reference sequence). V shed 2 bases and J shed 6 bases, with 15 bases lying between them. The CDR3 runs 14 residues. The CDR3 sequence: CASSLGGRRFEQYV. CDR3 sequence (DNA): TGTGCCAGCAGCTTAGGGGGGAGAAGGTTCGAGCAGTACGTC.

As DNA, the CDR3 is TGTGCCAGCAGCTCCCCAGGGACCTGGGACGGGGACACTGAAGCTTTCTTT. It is translated as CASSSPGTWDGDTEAFF. J is TRBJ1-1 and V is TRBV5-4, with a possible D match to TRBD1 (5 bases). This CDR3 contains 17 residues. CDR1 is SGHNT, CDR2 YYREEE, per germline (reference sequence). V was clipped by 3 bases and J by 3 bases, with 21 bases between them.

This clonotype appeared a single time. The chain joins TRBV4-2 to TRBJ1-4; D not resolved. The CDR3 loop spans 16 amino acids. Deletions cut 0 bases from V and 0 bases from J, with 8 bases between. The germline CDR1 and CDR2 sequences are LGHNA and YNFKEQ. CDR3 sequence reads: CASSQDGTTTNEKLFF. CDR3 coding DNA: TGTGCCAGCAGCCAAGATGGAACAACAACTAATGAAAAACTGTTTTTT.

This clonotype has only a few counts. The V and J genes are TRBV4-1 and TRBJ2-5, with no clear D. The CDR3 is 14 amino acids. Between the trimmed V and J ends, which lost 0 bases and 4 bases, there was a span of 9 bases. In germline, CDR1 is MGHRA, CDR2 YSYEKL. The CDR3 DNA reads TGCGCCAGCAGCCAAGATTTGTCGGCAGAGACCCAGTACTTC. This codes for CASSQDLSAETQYF.

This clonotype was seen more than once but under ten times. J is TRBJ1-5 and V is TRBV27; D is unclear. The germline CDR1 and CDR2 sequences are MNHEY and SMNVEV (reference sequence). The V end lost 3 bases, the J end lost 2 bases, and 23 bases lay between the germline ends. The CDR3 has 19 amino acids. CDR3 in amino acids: CASSLPHRVYVSGNQPQHF. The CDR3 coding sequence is TGTGCCAGCAGTTTGCCGCACCGGGTCTACGTCTCTGGCAATCAGCCCCAGCATTTT.

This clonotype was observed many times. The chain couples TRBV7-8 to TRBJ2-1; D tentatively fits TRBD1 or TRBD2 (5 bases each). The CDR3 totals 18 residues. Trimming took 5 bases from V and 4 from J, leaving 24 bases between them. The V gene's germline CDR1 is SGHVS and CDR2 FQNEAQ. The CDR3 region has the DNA TGTGCCAGCAGCCCCTATGGGATAGGGGACGGAGCTTACAATGAGCAGTTCTTC. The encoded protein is CASSPYGIGDGAYNEQFF. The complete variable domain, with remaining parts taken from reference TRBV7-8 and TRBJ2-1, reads GAGVSQSPRYKVAKRGQDVALRCDPISGHVSLFWYQQALGQGPEFLTYFQNEAQLDKSGLPSDRFFAERPEGSVSTLKIQRTQQEDSAVYLCASSPYGIGDGAYNEQFFGPGTRLTVL.

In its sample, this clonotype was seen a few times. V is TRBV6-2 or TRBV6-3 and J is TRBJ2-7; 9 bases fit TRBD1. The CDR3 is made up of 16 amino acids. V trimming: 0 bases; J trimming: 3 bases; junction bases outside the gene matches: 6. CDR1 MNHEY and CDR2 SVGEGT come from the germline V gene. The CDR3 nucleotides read TGTGCCAGCAGTTACTCAACCGGGACAGGGAACTACGAGCAGTACGTC. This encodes CASSYSTGTGNYEQYV.

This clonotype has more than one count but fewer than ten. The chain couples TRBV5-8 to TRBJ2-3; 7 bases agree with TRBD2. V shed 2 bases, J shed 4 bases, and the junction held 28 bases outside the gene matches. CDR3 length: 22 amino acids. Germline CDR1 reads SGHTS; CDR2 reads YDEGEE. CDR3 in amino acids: CASSFFPPERRGTRNVADTQYF. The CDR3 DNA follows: TGTGCCAGCAGCTTTTTTCCACCCGAGAGGCGGGGGACGAGGAATGTGGCAGATACGCAGTATTTT. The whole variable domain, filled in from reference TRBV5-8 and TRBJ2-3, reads EAGVTQSPTHLIKTRGQQATLRCSPISGHTSVYWYQQALGLGLQFLLWYDEGEERNRGNFPPRFSGRQFPNYSSELNVNALELEDSALYLCASSFFPPERRGTRNVADTQYFGPGTRLTVL.

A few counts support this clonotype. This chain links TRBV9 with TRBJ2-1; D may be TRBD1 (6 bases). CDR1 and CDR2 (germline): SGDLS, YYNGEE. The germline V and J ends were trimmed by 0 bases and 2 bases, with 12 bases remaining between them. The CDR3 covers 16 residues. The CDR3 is CASSVGGGPAYNEQFF. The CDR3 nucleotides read TGTGCCAGCAGCGTAGGAGGGGGTCCGGCCTACAATGAGCAGTTCTTC.

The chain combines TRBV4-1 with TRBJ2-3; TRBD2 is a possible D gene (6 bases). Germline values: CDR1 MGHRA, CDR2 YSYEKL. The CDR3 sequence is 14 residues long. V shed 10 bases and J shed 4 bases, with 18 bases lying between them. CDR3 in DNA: TGCGCCACTCCCCGGAGGGCCTCAGCAGATACGCAGTATTTT. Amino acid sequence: CATPRRASADTQYF.

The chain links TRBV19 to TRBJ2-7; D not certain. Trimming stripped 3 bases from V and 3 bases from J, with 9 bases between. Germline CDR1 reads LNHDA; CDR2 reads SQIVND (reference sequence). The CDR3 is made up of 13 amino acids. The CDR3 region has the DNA TGTGCCAGTAGTATTACAAAGAACTACGAGCAGTACTTC. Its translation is CASSITKNYEQYF.

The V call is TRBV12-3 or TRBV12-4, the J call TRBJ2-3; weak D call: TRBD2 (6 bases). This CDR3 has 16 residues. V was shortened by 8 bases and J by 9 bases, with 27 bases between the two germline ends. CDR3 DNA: TGTGCCAGCTCAAAACCTAGGCGCGGGGCCGGTGGCACGCAGTATTTT. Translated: CASSKPRRGAGGTQYF.

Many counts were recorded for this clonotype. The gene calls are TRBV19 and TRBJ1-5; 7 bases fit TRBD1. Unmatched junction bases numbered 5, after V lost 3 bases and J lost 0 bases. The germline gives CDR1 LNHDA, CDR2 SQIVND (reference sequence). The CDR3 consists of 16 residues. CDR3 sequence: CASSMSDRDSNQPQHF. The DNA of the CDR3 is TGTGCCAGTAGTATGTCCGACAGGGATAGCAATCAGCCCCAGCATTTT.

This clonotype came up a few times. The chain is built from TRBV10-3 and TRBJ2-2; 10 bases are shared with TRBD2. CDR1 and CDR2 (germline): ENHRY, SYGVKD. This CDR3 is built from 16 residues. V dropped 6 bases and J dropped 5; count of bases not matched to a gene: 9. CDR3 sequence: CAISPEKRGGTGELFF. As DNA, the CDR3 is TGTGCCATCAGCCCCGAAAAGCGGGGGGGTACCGGGGAGCTGTTTTTT.

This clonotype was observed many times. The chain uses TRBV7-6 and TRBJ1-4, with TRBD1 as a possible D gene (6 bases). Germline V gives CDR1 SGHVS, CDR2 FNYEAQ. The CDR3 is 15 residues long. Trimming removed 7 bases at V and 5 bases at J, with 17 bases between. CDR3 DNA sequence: TGTGCCAGCACCCTAATATGGGGGCCGAATGAAAAACTGTTTTTT. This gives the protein CASTLIWGPNEKLFF.

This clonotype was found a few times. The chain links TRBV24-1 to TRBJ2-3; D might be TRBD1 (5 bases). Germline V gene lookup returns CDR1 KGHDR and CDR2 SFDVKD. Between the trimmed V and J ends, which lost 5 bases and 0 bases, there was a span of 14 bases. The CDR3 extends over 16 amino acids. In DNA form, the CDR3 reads TGTGCCACCAGTGGACCCAGACAGTCCAGCACAGATACGCAGTATTTT. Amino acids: CATSGPRQSSTDTQYF.

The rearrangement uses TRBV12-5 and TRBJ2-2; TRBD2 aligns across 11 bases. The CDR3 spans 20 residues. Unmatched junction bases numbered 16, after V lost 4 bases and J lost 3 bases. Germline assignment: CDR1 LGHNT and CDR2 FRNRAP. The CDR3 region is CASGWKIETSGAGDTGELFF. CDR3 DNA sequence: TGTGCTAGTGGTTGGAAGATTGAGACTAGCGGGGCTGGGGACACCGGGGAGCTGTTTTTT.

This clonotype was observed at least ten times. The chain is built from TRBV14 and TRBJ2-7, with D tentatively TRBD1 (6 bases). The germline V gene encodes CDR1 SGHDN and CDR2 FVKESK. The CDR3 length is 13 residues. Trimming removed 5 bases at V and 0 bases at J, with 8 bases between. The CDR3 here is CASSLGHSYEQYF. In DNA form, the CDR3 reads TGTGCCAGCAGCTTGGGACACTCCTACGAGCAGTACTTC.

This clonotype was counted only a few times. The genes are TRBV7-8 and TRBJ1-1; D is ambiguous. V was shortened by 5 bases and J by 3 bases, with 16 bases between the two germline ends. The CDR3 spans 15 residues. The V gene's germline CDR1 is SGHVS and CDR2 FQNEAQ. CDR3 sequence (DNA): TGTGCCAGCAGCAGTTACCAGAAAATCGACACTGAAGCTTTCTTT. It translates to CASSSYQKIDTEAFF. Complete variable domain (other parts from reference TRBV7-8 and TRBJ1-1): GAGVSQSPRYKVAKRGQDVALRCDPISGHVSLFWYQQALGQGPEFLTYFQNEAQLDKSGLPSDRFFAERPEGSVSTLKIQRTQQEDSAVYLCASSSYQKIDTEAFFGQGTRLTVV.

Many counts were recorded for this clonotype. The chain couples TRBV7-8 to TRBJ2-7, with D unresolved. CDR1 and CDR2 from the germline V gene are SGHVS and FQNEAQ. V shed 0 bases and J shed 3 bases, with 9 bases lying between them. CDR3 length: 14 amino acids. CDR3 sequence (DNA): TGTGCCAGCAGCTTAGCAACTCGGATCTACGAGCAGTACTTC. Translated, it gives CASSLATRIYEQYF. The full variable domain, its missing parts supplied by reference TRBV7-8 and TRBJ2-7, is GAGVSQSPRYKVAKRGQDVALRCDPISGHVSLFWYQQALGQGPEFLTYFQNEAQLDKSGLPSDRFFAERPEGSVSTLKIQRTQQEDSAVYLCASSLATRIYEQYFGPGTRLTVT.

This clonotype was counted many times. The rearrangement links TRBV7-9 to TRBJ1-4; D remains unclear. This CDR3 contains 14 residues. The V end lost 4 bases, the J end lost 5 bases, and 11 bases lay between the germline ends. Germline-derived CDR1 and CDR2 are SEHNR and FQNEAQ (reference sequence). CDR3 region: CASSYSRENEKLFF. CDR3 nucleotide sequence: TGTGCCAGCAGCTACAGCCGGGAGAATGAAAAACTGTTTTTT.

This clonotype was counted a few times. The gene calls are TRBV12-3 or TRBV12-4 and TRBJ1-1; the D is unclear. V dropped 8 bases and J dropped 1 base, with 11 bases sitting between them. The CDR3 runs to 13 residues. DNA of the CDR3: TGTGCCAGCTTAGACACATCGAACACTGAAGCTTTCTTT. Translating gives CASLDTSNTEAFF.

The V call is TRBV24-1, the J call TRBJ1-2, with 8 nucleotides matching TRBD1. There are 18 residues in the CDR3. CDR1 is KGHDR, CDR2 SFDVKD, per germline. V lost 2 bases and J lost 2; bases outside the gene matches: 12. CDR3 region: CATSDSSVGQGTNYGYTF. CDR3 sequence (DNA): TGTGCCACCAGTGATTCCTCTGTCGGACAGGGAACCAACTATGGCTACACCTTC.

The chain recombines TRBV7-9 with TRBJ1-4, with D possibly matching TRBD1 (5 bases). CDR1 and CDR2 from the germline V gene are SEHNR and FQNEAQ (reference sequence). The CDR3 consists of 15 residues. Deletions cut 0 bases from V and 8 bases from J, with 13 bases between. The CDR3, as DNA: TGTGCCAGCAGCTTAGCCAGTGACGGGGGGGAAAAACTGTTTTTT. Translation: CASSLASDGGEKLFF.

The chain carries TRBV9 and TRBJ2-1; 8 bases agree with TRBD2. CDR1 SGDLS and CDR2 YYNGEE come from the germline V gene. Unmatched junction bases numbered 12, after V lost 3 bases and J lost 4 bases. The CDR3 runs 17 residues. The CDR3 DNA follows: TGTGCCAGCAGCGCTCCCTTAGGAGGCGGGGGGTACAATGAGCAGTTCTTC. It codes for CASSAPLGGGGYNEQFF.